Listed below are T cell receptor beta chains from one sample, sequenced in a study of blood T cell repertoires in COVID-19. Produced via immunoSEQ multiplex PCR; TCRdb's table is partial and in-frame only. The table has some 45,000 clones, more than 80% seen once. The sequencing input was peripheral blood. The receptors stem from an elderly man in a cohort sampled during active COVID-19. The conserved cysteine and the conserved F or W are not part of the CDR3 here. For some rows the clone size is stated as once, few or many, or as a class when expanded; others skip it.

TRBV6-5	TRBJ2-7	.	ASSTGLAFIYEQY
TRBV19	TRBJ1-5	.	ASSKTGSRNQPQH
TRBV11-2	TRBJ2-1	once	ASSQLASYNEQF
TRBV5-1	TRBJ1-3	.	ASSLGQGSFGNTIY
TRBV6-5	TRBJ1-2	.	ASSLEKHGYT
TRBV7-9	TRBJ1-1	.	ASSFSGRVTEAF
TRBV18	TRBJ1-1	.	ASSTTGTLNTEAF
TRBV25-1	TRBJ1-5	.	ASSGRDSFYQPQH
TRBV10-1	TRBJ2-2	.	ATQAPAGELF
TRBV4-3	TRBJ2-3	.	ASSQGSGRATDTQY
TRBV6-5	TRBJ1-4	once	ASRPVGEGEKLF
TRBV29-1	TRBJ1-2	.	SAPLPAGYT
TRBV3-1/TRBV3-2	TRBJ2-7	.	ASSQAGTGAYEQY
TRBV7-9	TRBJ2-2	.	ASSLSGVTGELF
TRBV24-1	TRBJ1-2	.	ATSDLQGYHGYT
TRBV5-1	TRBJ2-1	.	ASSLMTSGGNSYNEQF
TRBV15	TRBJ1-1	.	ATSIDRGRITEAF
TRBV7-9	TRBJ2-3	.	ASSLQGNTDTQY
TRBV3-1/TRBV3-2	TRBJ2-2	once	ASSHTGLRGTGELF
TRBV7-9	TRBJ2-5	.	ASSLFKETQY
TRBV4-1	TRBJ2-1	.	ASSHREDLIRSEQF
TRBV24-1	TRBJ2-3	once	AIGTDTDTQY
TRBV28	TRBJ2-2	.	ASSPQYTGELF
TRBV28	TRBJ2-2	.	ASSRPDRGRGGELF
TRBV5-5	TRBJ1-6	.	ASSLGQSYNSPLH
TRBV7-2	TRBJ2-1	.	ASSLARGHEQF
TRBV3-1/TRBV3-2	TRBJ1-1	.	ASSQVGSFSEAF
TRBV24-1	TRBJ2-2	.	ATSDRGQENTGELF
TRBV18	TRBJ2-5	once	ASSPAGGIGIQTQY
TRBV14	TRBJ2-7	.	ASSRTGGTYEQY
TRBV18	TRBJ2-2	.	ASSPWTSGRPPTGELF
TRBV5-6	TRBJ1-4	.	ASSLRGQGFSTNEKLF
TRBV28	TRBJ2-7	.	ASSLSGRVGEQY
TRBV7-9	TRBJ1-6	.	ASRLTGDESPLH
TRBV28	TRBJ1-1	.	ASNLRGNTEAF
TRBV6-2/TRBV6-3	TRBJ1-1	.	ASSYGAAGDTEAF
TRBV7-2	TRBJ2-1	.	ASSLGGRASEQF
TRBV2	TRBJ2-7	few	ASSESSGASYEQY
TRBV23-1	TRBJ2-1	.	ASSPTPGGKVGDGDYNEQF
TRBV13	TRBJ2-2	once	ASSPPGLAGGNTGELF
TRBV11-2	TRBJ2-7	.	ASSQQGARGGYEQY
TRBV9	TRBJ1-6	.	ASSAGGRYNSPLH
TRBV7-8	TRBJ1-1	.	ASSTMGGTEAF
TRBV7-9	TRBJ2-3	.	ASSLARGSTDTQY
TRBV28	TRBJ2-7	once	ASRQQGYEQY
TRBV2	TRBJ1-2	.	ASTLRGHNNYGYT
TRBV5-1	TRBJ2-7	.	ASSFGGEAYEQY
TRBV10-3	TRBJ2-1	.	AIKSTGQGVRNEQF
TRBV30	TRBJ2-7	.	AWSGQQGYEQY
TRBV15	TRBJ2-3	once	ATSRPTTAQPTQY
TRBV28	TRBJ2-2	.	ASSANRLGRELF